Listed below are T cell receptor beta chains from one sample, sequenced in a study of vaccination and CD4 T cells after COVID-19. TCRdb fed the PCR reads into MiXCR, producing one record per CDR3 protein. The sample includes about 7,000 distinct CDR3 sequences, around 33% of them seen just once. Their antigens remain unidentified. The sample comprised CD4+ T cells from blood, cultured in vitro. These receptors were obtained from a human donor in good health. Both conserved end residues are part of each CDR3. A D gene is named only where the DNA matches it firmly. Size tells how often a clone was seen (once, few, many) or the class of an expanded clone, and some rows leave it out.

clone size,J gene,D gene,V gene,CDR3 DNA,CDR3 protein
NA,TRBJ1-2,NA,TRBV6-5,TGTGCCAGCAGTTCAGGGTATGGCTACACCTTC,CASSSGYGYTF
few,TRBJ1-5,NA,TRBV15,TGTGCCACCACTCGAGGGGTTAATCAGCCCCAGCATTTT,CATTRGVNQPQHF
NA,TRBJ1-2,NA,TRBV6-5,TGTGCCAGCAGTTTTCCGACTGGGCGTATTTCTGATGGCTACACCTTC,CASSFPTGRISDGYTF
NA,TRBJ1-2,NA,TRBV5-4,TGTGCCAGCAGGGGATTACAGGACTATGGCTACACCTTC,CASRGLQDYGYTF
few,TRBJ1-1,NA,TRBV7-6,TGTGCCAGCAGCTCTCAGGGGAACACTGAAGCTTTCTTT,CASSSQGNTEAFF
few,TRBJ1-5,NA,TRBV7-9,TGTGCCAGCAGCTTAGGTCCCAGGGATGGCAATCAGCCCCAGCATTTT,CASSLGPRDGNQPQHF
NA,TRBJ2-3,NA,TRBV19,TGTGCCAGTAGTCGACAGATTAGCACAGATACGCAGTATTTT,CASSRQISTDTQYF
few,TRBJ2-4,TRBD2,TRBV20-1,TGCAGTGCTAGAGGCCTGACTAGCGGGGGGTCTGACATTCAGTACTTC,CSARGLTSGGSDIQYF
few,TRBJ2-4,NA,TRBV7-3,TGTGCCAGCAGCTTTCAGGAAGGGGCGCTTTCCTTC,CASSFQEGALSF
NA,TRBJ1-5,NA,TRBV11-2,TGTGCCAGCAGCTTAACACTTGATCAGCCCCAGCATTTT,CASSLTLDQPQHF
NA,TRBJ2-3,NA,TRBV7-2,TGTGCCAGCAGCCGTGTACTGCTTCGGACGCATGGTACGCAGTATTTT,CASSRVLLRTHGTQYF
NA,TRBJ1-1,NA,TRBV6-5,TGTGCCAGCAGTTACACGGGGACAGCTTTCTTT,CASSYTGTAFF